Following are 3 T cell receptor beta chains from one sample sequenced in a study of CD4 T cells in relation to SARS-CoV-2 and coronaviruses. The unexposed donors gave CD4+ T cells in 2011-2018, prior to COVID-19. Isolation of CD4+ T cells took place after about 10 days in culture. Measured with immunoSEQ multiplex PCR; TCRdb has only the in-frame clones, and not every one. The data show under 20,000 clones, with 70% to 85% seen just once and 15% to 19% held by the top ten. Their antigens remain unidentified. The specimen was CD4+ T cells from PBMCs, cultured in vitro. These receptors were obtained from a human donor in good health.

The chain links TRBV11-2 to TRBJ2-3; D may be TRBD2 (5 bases). The CDR3 consists of 16 residues. The V end was cut by 5 bases, the J end by 2 bases, with 17 bases between. The V gene's germline CDR1 is SGHAT and CDR2 FQNNGV. The CDR3 DNA reads TGTGCCAGCAGCCCGAGGGCAGAGGTTTCCACAGATACGCAGTATTTT. Translation gives CASSPRAEVSTDTQYF.

This clone was observed a single time. The chain has TRBV25-1 and TRBJ2-3; D is uncertain. CDR3 length: 13 amino acids. The ends were cut back, 2 bases at V and 3 bases at J, with 6 bases in the middle. Germline CDR1 is MGHDK and CDR2 is SYGVNS. DNA for the CDR3: TGTGCCAGCAGTGAAAGAAGAACAGATACGCAGTATTTT. It yields the protein CASSERRTDTQYF. Using reference TRBV25-1 and TRBJ2-3 for the parts outside the CDR3, the full variable domain is EADIYQTPRYLVIGTGKKITLECSQTMGHDKMYWYQQDPGMELHLIHYSYGVNSTEKGDLSSESTVSRIRTEHFPLTLESARPSHTSQYLCASSERRTDTQYFGPGTRLTVL.

The J gene is TRBJ2-1, the V gene TRBV5-1; TRBD2 matches at 8 bases. CDR1 is SGHRS, CDR2 YFSETQ, per germline. J lost 7 bases, V lost 0 bases, and 6 bases had no gene match. CDR3 length: 15 residues. The CDR3 region is CASSLGSASGNEQFF. The CDR3 region has the DNA TGCGCCAGCAGCTTGGGTAGCGCTAGCGGGAATGAGCAGTTCTTC.